This T cell receptor beta chain was recorded in a study of spatial heterogeneity in lung cancer. The time point here: sample taken at primary tumor resection. Unsorted whole RNA samples from tumor, nontumor lung or frozen PBMC were sequenced. On each TCR cDNA molecule, a unique molecular identifier was present. TCRdb independently ran MiXCR on the 5' RACE reads; one entry per CDR3 protein. The sample includes approximately 39,000 distinct CDR3 sequences, under 8.5% of them seen just once. The sample was PBMCs, taken at surgery. This sequence was found in a female donor with early-stage non-small cell lung cancer.

CDR3 protein: CASSPRTGQRPQHF. CDR3 bases: TGTGCCAGCAGTCCCAGGACAGGGCAGAGGCCCCAGCATTTT. V usage is TRBV6-5 and J usage is TRBJ1-5; 8 bases are a match to TRBD1. The ends lost 5 bases at V and 9 bases at J; junction bases unmatched: 9. CDR3 size: 14 residues. Germline lookup yields CDR1 MNHEY and CDR2 SVGAGI.